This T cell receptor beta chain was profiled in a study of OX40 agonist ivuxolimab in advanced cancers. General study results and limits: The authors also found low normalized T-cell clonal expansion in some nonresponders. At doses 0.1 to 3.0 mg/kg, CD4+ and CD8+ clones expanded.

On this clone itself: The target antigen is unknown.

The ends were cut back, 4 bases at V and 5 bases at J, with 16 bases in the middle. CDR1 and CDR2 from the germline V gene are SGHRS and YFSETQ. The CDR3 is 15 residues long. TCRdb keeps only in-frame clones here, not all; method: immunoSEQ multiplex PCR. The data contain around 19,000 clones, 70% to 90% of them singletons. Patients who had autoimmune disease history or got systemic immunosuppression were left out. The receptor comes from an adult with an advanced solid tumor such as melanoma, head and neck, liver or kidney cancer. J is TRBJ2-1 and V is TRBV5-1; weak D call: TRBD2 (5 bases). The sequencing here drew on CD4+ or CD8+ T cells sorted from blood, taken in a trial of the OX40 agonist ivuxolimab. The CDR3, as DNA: TGCGCCAGCAGCCTCTGGACTCTCGGGAACAATGAGCAGTTCTTC. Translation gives CASSLWTLGNNEQFF.